The clone carrying this T cell receptor (beta chain) has only one observation. Study processing details: The assay estimated nucleated cells by amplifying reference gene primers. Generated by immunoSEQ multiplex PCR, the TCRdb table keeps only in-frame clones and is missing some. Clonal size and the V and J genes are those of that table, whereas D and trimming came from the DNA. The sample includes some 380,000 clones, around 90% seen only once; the top ten take around 6.3%. The data were obtained in a study of blood T cell repertoires in COVID-19. Overall study context: T cells, B-cell-depleted T cells, or PBMCs provided the cDNA or gDNA that served as material.

CDR3 length: 13 residues. V was trimmed by 0 bases and J by 7 bases, leaving 7 bases between them. Looked up from germline, CDR1 is MNHNY and CDR2 is SVGAGI (reference sequence). The chain carries TRBV6-6 and TRBJ1-5, with D hard to call. The origin of this receptor is a man between 18 and 29 years old with active or convalescent COVID-19. The sample comprised peripheral blood. The CDR3 reads CASSYSREQPQHF. The CDR3 region has the DNA TGTGCCAGCAGTTACTCGAGGGAGCAGCCCCAGCATTTT.